The 22 T cell receptor beta chains presented below share a single source sample, sequenced in a study of cytomegalovirus exposure and HLA in healthy donors. Clones were read by immunoSEQ multiplex PCR, and TCRdb kept only the in-frame ones, dropping some. The table records roughly 260,000 clones, nearly 90% of them present only once. The specimen sequenced was PBMCs. All receptors derive from a woman aged 18 to 35 in good health and CMV-seronegative.

The V and J genes are TRBV10-3 and TRBJ1-2, with D tentatively TRBD1 (6 bases). This CDR3 is built from 16 residues. Trimming removed 5 bases at V and 2 bases at J, with 18 bases between. Germline V CDR1 and CDR2: ENHRY, SYGVKD. The CDR3 coding sequence is TGTGCCATCAGTATAAGACAGGATCTAAGCAACTATGGCTACACCTTC. Translating it yields CAISIRQDLSNYGYTF.

The CDR3 protein is CASSQDFAGELFF. The CDR3 DNA reads as TGCGCCAGCAGCCAAGATTTCGCCGGGGAGCTGTTTTTT. V and J are TRBV4-1 and TRBJ2-2, with D unresolved. With 0 bases removed from V and 6 bases from J, the gap between germline ends came to 5 bases. Germline lookup yields CDR1 MGHRA and CDR2 YSYEKL. This CDR3 spans 13 amino acids.

The V gene is TRBV5-6, the J gene TRBJ1-4; D is unclear. The CDR3 runs to 13 residues. From germline, CDR1 is SGHDT and CDR2 YYEEEE. Deletions cut 4 bases from V and 8 bases from J, with 12 bases between. CDR3 sequence: CASSPSAGEKLFF. The CDR3 DNA is TGTGCCAGCAGCCCCTCCGCGGGGGAAAAACTGTTTTTT.

This clone was seen a handful of times. The chain employs TRBV5-6 and TRBJ2-7; D is unresolved. The CDR3 totals 12 residues. The V and J ends lost 5 bases and 6 bases respectively, with 12 bases between them. Germline V gives CDR1 SGHDT, CDR2 YYEEEE. This chain's CDR3 is CASRRIRCEQYV. In DNA form, the CDR3 reads TGTGCCAGCAGGAGGATCCGTTGCGAGCAGTACGTC.

J is TRBJ2-3 and V is TRBV6-4; TRBD2 matches 11 bases. Trimming removed 4 bases from V and 4 bases from J; junction bases left unmatched: 4. The CDR3 has 15 amino acids. Germline V gene lookup returns CDR1 MRHNA and CDR2 SNTAGT. CDR3 loop: CASSVTSGEADTQYF. The DNA for the CDR3 is TGTGCCAGCAGTGTGACTAGCGGGGAGGCAGATACGCAGTATTTT.

This chain links TRBV4-1 with TRBJ1-5; D call uncertain. The V gene's germline CDR1 is MGHRA and CDR2 YSYEKL. CDR3 size: 14 residues. V lost 1 base to trimming and J lost 9 bases, with 13 bases between them. CDR3: CASSQGRRETPQHF. In DNA form, the CDR3 reads TGCGCCAGCAGCCAAGGGAGGAGGGAGACGCCCCAGCATTTT.

The V call is TRBV28, the J call TRBJ1-3; 9 bases align to TRBD1. CDR1 and CDR2 (germline): MDHEN, SYDVKM. V shed 5 bases, J shed 2 bases, and the junction held 4 bases outside the gene matches. The CDR3 extends over 15 amino acids. The CDR3 nucleotides are TGTGCCAGCAGTGCCGGGGACAGGGCTGGAAACACCATATATTTT. The encoded protein is CASSAGDRAGNTIYF.

The table lists this clone with a count of one. The gene calls are TRBV5-1 and TRBJ2-5; weak D call: TRBD1 (5 bases). The CDR3 sequence is 14 residues long. Germline V gene lookup returns CDR1 SGHRS and CDR2 YFSETQ. Trimming removed 5 bases from V and 5 bases from J, with 16 bases in between. The CDR3 region is CASRPSGAVETQYF. The DNA for the CDR3 is TGCGCCAGCAGGCCGTCTGGGGCGGTGGAGACCCAGTACTTC.

V is TRBV6-6 and J is TRBJ1-5, with a weak D call TRBD1 (5 bases). The V end lost 6 bases, the J end lost 7 bases, and 19 bases lay between the germline ends. Germline CDR1 and CDR2: MNHNY and SVGAGI (reference sequence). The CDR3 has 15 residues. The CDR3 sequence is CASRGGTGAGQPQHF. CDR3 DNA sequence: TGTGCCAGCAGGGGAGGGACCGGGGCCGGGCAGCCCCAGCATTTT.

This chain links TRBV27 with TRBJ2-5, with 7 bases aligning to TRBD1. The ends lost 8 bases at V and 5 bases at J; junction bases unmatched: 20. The CDR3 sequence is 17 residues long. Germline CDR1 MNHEY, CDR2 SMNVEV (reference sequence). The CDR3 reads CASGRKGASRVWETQYF. The CDR3 region has the DNA TGTGCCAGCGGAAGAAAGGGGGCCTCGAGGGTTTGGGAGACCCAGTACTTC.

The rearrangement uses TRBV10-3 and TRBJ2-1, with 13 bases identical to TRBD2. After removal of 7 bases from V and 0 bases from J, the junction contained 9 bases not matched to a gene. Germline lookup yields CDR1 ENHRY and CDR2 SYGVKD. The CDR3 length is 18 residues. CDR3 DNA sequence: TGTGCCATCATTTTGACTAGCGGGGGGCCCAGCTCCTACAATGAGCAGTTCTTC. This gives the protein CAIILTSGGPSSYNEQFF.

This chain joins TRBV29-1 and TRBJ1-2; D is possibly TRBD1 (5 bases). Germline V CDR1 and CDR2: SQVTM, ANQGSEA. The germline V and J ends were trimmed by 2 bases and 8 bases, with 15 bases remaining between them. The length of the CDR3 is 13 residues. CDR3 amino acids: CSVELFPGGGYTF. CDR3 DNA: TGCAGCGTTGAACTCTTCCCCGGGGGAGGCTACACCTTC.

On this clone itself: The same CDR3 arises from other DNA sequences in this sample as well. The CDR3 DNA is TGTGCCAGTAGTATGGGCCAGGGGAACACTGAAGCTTTCTTT. Its translation: CASSMGQGNTEAFF. The chain couples TRBV19 to TRBJ1-1, with D possibly being TRBD1 (5 bases). This CDR3 spans 14 amino acids. Looked up from germline, CDR1 is LNHDA and CDR2 is SQIVND (reference sequence). With 3 bases removed from V and 1 base from J, the gap between germline ends came to 9 bases.

J is TRBJ1-1 and V is TRBV10-1; 7 bases fit TRBD1. CDR3 length equals 14 residues. J gave up 9 bases and V 5 bases, and 12 bases lay outside the gene matches. Germline V gene sequence: CDR1 WNHNN, CDR2 SYGVQD (reference sequence). The CDR3 DNA reads as TGCGCCAGCAGTAGGGGACAGTTGACATCGAAAGCTTTCTTT. This encodes CASSRGQLTSKAFF.

V gene TRBV6-5 combines with J gene TRBJ1-3; maybe TRBD1 (5 bases). The CDR3 has 15 residues. The V end was cut by 0 bases, the J end by 4 bases, with 10 bases between. Germline loops: CDR1 MNHEY, CDR2 SVGAGI. The chain's CDR3 is CASSYSKGVGNTIYF. The CDR3 DNA reads as TGTGCCAGCAGTTACTCGAAAGGGGTCGGAAACACCATATATTTT.

The chain employs TRBV7-2 and TRBJ2-2, with TRBD2 identical over 8 bases. Germline trimming cut 3 bases from V and 6 bases from J; bases unmatched to any gene: 9. CDR1 is SGHTA, CDR2 FQGNSA, per germline. The CDR3 sequence is 16 residues long. The CDR3 sequence: CASSFLAGTIAGELFF. The CDR3 DNA follows: TGTGCCAGCAGCTTTTTAGCGGGGACAATCGCCGGGGAGCTGTTTTTT.

V gene TRBV28 combines with J gene TRBJ1-2, with TRBD1 identical over 10 bases. This CDR3 contains 14 residues. The ends lost 4 bases at V and 6 bases at J; junction bases unmatched: 5. Germline V gene data show CDR1 as MDHEN and CDR2 as SYDVKM. The CDR3 DNA sequence: TGTGCCAGCAGTTCTCCGGGACAGGGGAATGGCTACACCTTC. Translated, it gives CASSSPGQGNGYTF.

This clone has a single count. The genes are TRBV28 and TRBJ2-7, with a weak D call TRBD1 (5 bases). The CDR3 totals 13 residues. Germline CDR1 is MDHEN and CDR2 is SYDVKM. V was cut by 5 bases and J by 2 bases, with 10 bases left in between. Here the CDR3 DNA reads TGTGCCAGCAGTACACGACAGACCTACGAGCAGTACGTC. It yields the protein CASSTRQTYEQYV.

Written as DNA, the CDR3 is TGTGCCAGCAGCACAAGCAGCGGGGCCCAAGAGACCCAGTACTTC. Amino acid sequence: CASSTSSGAQETQYF. The chain joins TRBV5-6 to TRBJ2-5; 7 bases align to TRBD2. Germline trimming cut 4 bases from V and 1 base from J; bases unmatched to any gene: 7. The CDR3 totals 15 residues. The germline V gene encodes CDR1 SGHDT and CDR2 YYEEEE.

The V call is TRBV4-1, the J call TRBJ2-1; TRBD2 is a possible D gene (6 bases). CDR1 and CDR2 from the germline V gene are MGHRA and YSYEKL. The CDR3 extends over 15 amino acids. V was pared by 0 bases and J by 10 bases, with 16 bases between. The CDR3 is CASSQDQGTRGEQFF. The CDR3 coding sequence is TGCGCCAGCAGCCAAGATCAAGGGACTCGGGGGGAGCAGTTCTTC.

The chain links TRBV9 to TRBJ2-1; 8 bases match TRBD2. V lost 1 base to trimming and J lost 2 bases; unmatched junction nucleotides: 2. CDR3 length: 15 amino acids. Germline CDR1 SGDLS, CDR2 YYNGEE. CDR3 bases: TGTGCCAGCAGCGTAACTAGCGGAACCTACAATGAGCAGTTCTTC. Protein: CASSVTSGTYNEQFF.

CDR3 nucleotides: TGTGCCAGCAGTATCTGGGCCAGGGGGATGACTGAAGCTTTCTTT. This gives the protein CASSIWARGMTEAFF. V usage is TRBV27 and J usage is TRBJ1-1, with 7 bases identical to TRBD1. The V segment lost 5 bases and the J segment 5 bases; nucleotides outside the gene matches: 11. From germline, CDR1 is MNHEY and CDR2 SMNVEV (reference sequence). The CDR3 loop spans 15 amino acids.